This T cell receptor (beta chain) was identified during a study of blood T cell repertoires in COVID-19. The repertoire was sequenced with immunoSEQ multiplex PCR; TCRdb's copy has only in-frame clones and lacks some. Found here are about 210,000 clones, roughly four fifths of them singletons; the top ten hold around 8.8%. Per the germline V gene, CDR1 is SGDLS and CDR2 is YYNGEE. This CDR3 is 14 amino acids long. V was cut by 7 bases and J by 1 base, with 14 bases left in between. The chain combines TRBV9 with TRBJ1-2; tentative D call: TRBD1 (6 bases). The specimen was PBMCs or T cells enriched from blood (not recorded which). This TCR was recovered from a man between 40 and 49 years old who had recovered from COVID-19. In nucleotides, the CDR3 is TGTGCCAGCGCGCCGAGAGGGGGTAACTATGGCTACACCTTC. Translated: CASAPRGGNYGYTF.